This T cell receptor (beta chain) was recovered during a study of regulatory T cells in long-lasting Graves disease. The time point here: persistent/refractory GD, antithyroid drugs over 5 years with positive TRAb. After RNA was extracted from PBMCs, the TCR library was made from it. HTBI primers from iRepertoire and Arm-PCR of CDR3 regions yielded the TCR beta libraries. As handled by the study authors: Among the samples, roughly 61 TRBV and some 15 TRBJ segments were identified. TCRdb redid the calling of the multiplex PCR reads with MiXCR, one entry per CDR3 protein. The V and J calls were not made by the authors but by TCRdb's processing. The table lists 600,000 to 850,000 distinct CDR3 sequences, around 30% of them singletons. Comment on this clonotype: Its antigen is unknown.

V gave up 2 bases and J gave up 6 bases; unmatched junction bases: 8. Germline V lookup: CDR1 SNHLY, CDR2 FYNNEI. The CDR3 spans 16 residues. Overall study findings and caveats: Compared with new cases, persistent Graves' patients showed reduced TCR diversity. Persistent disease exhibited a predilection for TRBV28, TRBJ1-2 and TRBJ2-5. Among persistent patients, a larger number of public clonotypes were shared (roughly 2,900) than among newly diagnosed patients (about 950).

The starting material was peripheral blood mononuclear cells (PBMCs), obtained when the disease was refractory, from a patient treated with antithyroid drugs. This sequence originates from a female donor with Graves disease. The chain links TRBV2 to TRBJ1-5, with TRBD1 matching over 9 bases. The CDR3 sequence is CASSERGGTGFQPQHF. Written as DNA, the CDR3 is TGTGCCAGCAGTGAAAGGGGTGGGACAGGGTTTCAGCCCCAGCATTTT. Supplemented by reference TRBV2 and TRBJ1-5, the full variable domain reads EPEVTQTPSHQVTQMGQEVILRCVPISNHLYFYWYRQILGQKVEFLVSFYNNEISEKSEIFDDQFSVERPDGSNFTLKIRSTKLEDSAMYFCASSERGGTGFQPQHFGDGTRLSIL.